One and the same sample provided the 10 T cell receptor beta chains below, sequenced in a study of glioma-infiltrating T cells. Amplification of TCR alpha and beta CDR3 regions from RNA used iRepertoire nested multiplex PCR. One entry per CDR3 protein, called by TCRdb with MiXCR from the multiplex PCR reads. Altogether fewer than 200,000 distinct CDR3 sequences are present, 43% being singletons, with the ten largest covering 5.2%. The sequencing sample was made of glioma tissue, nonneoplastic brain tissue, or PBMCs (not recorded which). The receptors derive from a human donor with low-grade glioma or glioblastoma, undergoing nonglioma brain surgery, or in good health (not recorded which).

This clonotype has just a few counts. With a much larger clone just one base away, this may be a read error. The V and J genes are TRBV27 and TRBJ2-1, with TRBD2 identical over 13 bases. Germline CDR1 reads MNHEY; CDR2 reads SMNVEV (reference sequence). This CDR3 comprises 21 residues. Trimming at V came to 5 bases and at J to 6 bases, leaving 22 bases not matched to a gene. CDR3 sequence: CASSLTYHRGTSGTHPNEQFF. The CDR3 DNA sequence: TGTGCCAGCAGTCTCACTTACCACCGAGGGACTAGCGGGACCCACCCCAATGAGCAGTTCTTC.

This clonotype has ten or more counts. This rearrangement joins TRBV15 to TRBJ2-7; D is tentatively TRBD1 or TRBD2 (5 bases each). Deletions cut 5 bases from V and 9 bases from J, with 14 bases between. This CDR3 region has 12 residues. The germline V gene encodes CDR1 LNHNV and CDR2 YYDKDF (reference sequence). CDR3 protein: CATSRGPGAQYF. The DNA for the CDR3 is TGTGCCACCAGCCGGGGCCCAGGAGCGCAGTACTTC.

This clonotype showed up just a few times. CDR3 residues: CASSSTGTTDTQYF. The CDR3, as DNA: TGTGCCAGCAGCTCCACAGGGACGACAGATACGCAGTATTTT. The genes are TRBV7-2 and TRBJ2-3, with a weak D call TRBD1 (6 bases). Germline V gene lookup returns CDR1 SGHTA and CDR2 FQGNSA. The CDR3 sequence is 14 residues long. Trimming stripped 4 bases from V and 3 bases from J, with 11 bases between.

This chain links TRBV2 with TRBJ2-7; D may correspond to TRBD1 or TRBD2 (5 bases each). From germline, CDR1 is SNHLY and CDR2 FYNNEI. The CDR3 runs 12 residues. V was cut by 8 bases and J by 2 bases, with 10 bases left in between. CDR3 coding DNA: TGTGCCAGCGGGGGATCGACCTACGAGCAGTACTTC. It encodes CASGGSTYEQYF.

This clonotype has a count of ten or more. The chain employs TRBV6-1 and TRBJ1-1, with D perhaps matching TRBD1 (6 bases). The CDR3 totals 13 residues. Per germline, CDR1 MNHNS and CDR2 SASEGT. V shed 5 bases and J shed 5 bases, with 12 bases lying between them. The DNA of the CDR3 is TGTGCCAGCAGTCTAGGGGGGTTGACTGAAGCTTTCTTT. This encodes CASSLGGLTEAFF.

The chain carries TRBV27 and TRBJ2-7; D unclear. Trimming removed 4 bases from V and 3 bases from J, with 10 bases in between. The CDR3 runs 13 residues. Germline V gene lookup returns CDR1 MNHEY and CDR2 SMNVEV (reference sequence). CDR3 in amino acids: CASSSEQNYEQYF. The CDR3 DNA sequence: TGTGCCAGCAGTTCTGAACAGAACTACGAGCAGTACTTC.

This clonotype was seen at least ten times. The gene calls are TRBV29-1 and TRBJ1-1; D remains ambiguous. The CDR3 contains 10 residues. The germline V gene encodes CDR1 SQVTM and CDR2 ANQGSEA. V was shortened by 3 bases and J by 6 bases, with 5 bases between the two germline ends. In nucleotides, the CDR3 is TGCAGCGTTGATCTGTCTGAAGCTTTCTTT. Residues: CSVDLSEAFF.

This clonotype showed up many times. This chain joins TRBV7-2 and TRBJ2-1, with D unresolved. V lost 5 bases to trimming and J lost 8 bases, with 10 bases between them. The CDR3 length is 12 residues. CDR1 is SGHTA, CDR2 FQGNSA, per germline. CDR3 protein: CASSVPSHEQFF. In DNA, the CDR3 is TGTGCCAGCAGCGTCCCCAGCCATGAGCAGTTCTTC.

About this clonotype: Given a much more abundant clone one base away, this may be a read error. The rearrangement uses TRBV20-1 and TRBJ2-7; 11 bases line up with TRBD2. CDR1 and CDR2 (germline): DFQATT, SNEGSKA (reference sequence). The CDR3 is made up of 13 amino acids. The CDR3 DNA is TGCAGTGCTCGGGGACTAGCGGACCACGAGCGGTACTTC. Translating it yields CSARGLADHERYF.

The rearrangement uses TRBV12-3 or TRBV12-4 and TRBJ2-2, with no clear D. The CDR3 loop spans 16 amino acids. V was shortened by 3 bases and J by 4 bases, with 15 bases between the two germline ends. The CDR3 DNA is TGTGCCAGCAGTTTCCCCCAACTGAGGAGCACCGGGGAGCTGTTTTTT. This gives the protein CASSFPQLRSTGELFF.